The next 32 T cell receptor beta chains were all read from a single sample in a study of spatial heterogeneity in lung cancer. Time point indicated: sample taken at primary tumor resection. Tumor, nontumor lung or frozen PBMC supplied whole RNA that was sequenced unsorted. TCRdb analysed the 5' RACE reads with MiXCR anew, one entry per CDR3 protein. This sample carries 45,000 to 55,000 distinct CDR3 sequences, over 4.5% of them seen once, and the ten largest clones take around 10%. This sample comprised PBMCs, obtained at surgery. The receptor source for this set is a male donor with early-stage non-small cell lung cancer.

This clonotype has at least ten counts. The chain is built from TRBV6-1 and TRBJ2-1; maybe TRBD2 (6 bases). This CDR3 spans 17 amino acids. The germline CDR1 and CDR2 sequences are MNHNS and SASEGT. The ends were cut back, 2 bases at V and 6 bases at J, with 20 bases in the middle. DNA of the CDR3: TGTGCCAGCAGTGAAAATCCAGGGCTAGCGATTGTCAATGAGCAGTTCTTC. Amino acids: CASSENPGLAIVNEQFF.

This clonotype was seen repeatedly, ten times or more. The rearrangement joins TRBV29-1 to TRBJ2-7, with 8 bases fitting TRBD1. V shed 3 bases and J 5 bases; nucleotides not matched to a gene: 12. This CDR3 has 15 amino acids. Germline V lookup: CDR1 SQVTM, CDR2 ANQGSEA. CDR3 sequence (DNA): TGCAGCGTTGACCCTGGAGGACAGGGAGGTAACGAGCAGTACTTC. Amino acids: CSVDPGGQGGNEQYF.

This clonotype was observed many times. The chain recombines TRBV5-1 with TRBJ2-5; maybe TRBD1 (5 bases). Trimming cost V 3 bases and J 0 bases, with 12 bases left between them. This CDR3 is built from 15 residues. Germline V gene lookup returns CDR1 SGHRS and CDR2 YFSETQ. As DNA, the CDR3 is TGCGCCAGCAGCTATAGGGGTTGGGACCAAGAGACCCAGTACTTC. It specifies CASSYRGWDQETQYF.

This clonotype was seen repeatedly, ten times or more. The chain joins TRBV5-1 to TRBJ1-3; D ambiguous. The CDR3 loop spans 13 amino acids. The germline V and J ends were trimmed by 4 bases and 4 bases, with 9 bases remaining between them. CDR1 is SGHRS and CDR2 is YFSETQ in the germline V gene. The CDR3 nucleotides read TGCGCCAGCAGCATTACTTCGGGAAACACCATATATTTT. This codes for CASSITSGNTIYF.

This clonotype has just a few counts. The V gene is TRBV28, the J gene TRBJ2-3; D may match TRBD1 or TRBD2 (5 bases each). The CDR3 has 14 amino acids. V shed 8 bases and J shed 2 bases, with 14 bases lying between them. The germline CDR1 and CDR2 sequences are MDHEN and SYDVKM. The CDR3 sequence: CASFDSGHTDTQYF. The CDR3 DNA reads as TGTGCCAGCTTCGATTCGGGGCACACAGATACGCAGTATTTT.

At least ten counts were recorded for this clonotype. The J gene is TRBJ2-7, the V gene TRBV5-1, with a weak D call TRBD1 (6 bases). Per germline, CDR1 SGHRS and CDR2 YFSETQ. V was pared by 3 bases and J by 2 bases, with 12 bases between. This CDR3 spans 14 amino acids. For the CDR3, the DNA is TGCGCCAGCAGCTCGACAGGACCAACCTACGAGCAGTACTTC. This encodes CASSSTGPTYEQYF.

This clonotype was seen at least ten times. This rearrangement joins TRBV6-5 to TRBJ1-2, with 8 nucleotides matching TRBD1. The CDR3 loop spans 12 amino acids. Per germline, CDR1 MNHEY and CDR2 SVGAGI. Losses at the gene ends were 6 bases for V and 3 bases for J; bases not matched to a gene: 0. Written as DNA, the CDR3 is TGTGCCAGCAGGGGACAGGACTATGGCTACACCTTC. This translates into CASRGQDYGYTF.

This chain uses TRBV20-1 with TRBJ2-3; TRBD2 aligns across 10 bases. Germline assignment: CDR1 DFQATT and CDR2 SNEGSKA (reference sequence). The trim removed 0 bases at V and 5 bases at J, leaving 11 bases unmatched. The CDR3 has 17 amino acids. DNA of the CDR3: TGCAGTGCTAGAGATCTTTTGCTAGCGGGAGCCAGAGATACGCAGTATTTT. This translates into CSARDLLLAGARDTQYF.

This clonotype was recorded at least ten times. The junction and the germline gene differ at one end; a read error may be behind it. The CDR3: CASSVKFGPFSF. CDR3 bases: TGTGCCAGCAGCGTCAAGTTCGGTCCGTTCAGCTTC. The chain has TRBV5-6 and TRBJ2-4; D is unresolved. Germline V gene sequence: CDR1 SGHDT, CDR2 YYEEEE. The CDR3 runs to 12 residues.

This clonotype was seen many times. The chain recombines TRBV7-8 with TRBJ2-2; TRBD2 might be the D (6 bases). Looked up from germline, CDR1 is SGHVS and CDR2 is FQNEAQ. The CDR3 consists of 18 residues. The ends were cut back, 4 bases at V and 0 bases at J, with 18 bases in the middle. The CDR3 coding sequence is TGTGCCAGCAGCTGGCAAGGGCTAGCGTCCACGAACACCGGGGAGCTGTTTTTT. This encodes CASSWQGLASTNTGELFF.

This clonotype was observed many times. The CDR3, as DNA: TGTGCCTGGGCCCCAGGGGGCGTCGTTCAGCCCCAGCATTTT. Translating gives CAWAPGGVVQPQHF. The V gene is TRBV30, the J gene TRBJ1-5; 8 bases align to TRBD1. The CDR3 runs to 14 residues. Trimming at V came to 5 bases and at J to 6 bases, leaving 9 bases not matched to a gene. Germline CDR1 reads GTSNPN; CDR2 reads SVGIG (reference sequence). The variable domain in full, completed from reference TRBV30 and TRBJ1-5, reads SQTIHQWPATLVQPVGSPLSLECTVEGTSNPNLYWYRQAAGRGLQLLFYSVGIGQISSEVPQNLSASRPQDRQFILSSKKLLLSDSGFYLCAWAPGGVVQPQHFGDGTRLSIL.

This clonotype was seen at least ten times. The chain links TRBV20-1 to TRBJ1-1; D remains ambiguous. Trimming left V 0 bases short and J 6 bases short, with 14 bases between. Germline assignment: CDR1 DFQATT and CDR2 SNEGSKA (reference sequence). The CDR3 has 14 amino acids. CDR3 loop: CSARDRLRKAEAFF. For the CDR3, the DNA is TGCAGTGCTAGAGATCGTTTGAGGAAGGCTGAAGCTTTCTTT.

This clonotype was counted ten times or more. The chain links TRBV19 to TRBJ2-7; tentatively, D is TRBD1 (5 bases). Germline CDR1 LNHDA, CDR2 SQIVND (reference sequence). The V and J ends lost 5 bases and 3 bases respectively, with 14 bases between them. CDR3 length: 14 residues. This chain's CDR3 is CASSPGAGLYEQYF. The CDR3 coding sequence is TGTGCCAGTAGTCCCGGAGCAGGGCTCTACGAGCAGTACTTC.

At least ten counts were recorded for this clonotype. The chain recombines TRBV28 with TRBJ1-4; D is unclear. The V end lost 5 bases, the J end lost 0 bases, and 7 bases lay between the germline ends. There are 14 residues in the CDR3. Germline CDR1 and CDR2: MDHEN and SYDVKM. Written as DNA, the CDR3 is TGTGCCAGCAGTCTCATTACAACTAATGAAAAACTGTTTTTT. Its translation: CASSLITTNEKLFF.

The sample holds many counts of this clonotype. The chain employs TRBV10-3 and TRBJ2-3, with TRBD1 matching 9 bases. V shed 5 bases, J shed 2 bases, and the junction held 5 bases outside the gene matches. Looked up from germline, CDR1 is ENHRY and CDR2 is SYGVKD. This CDR3 has 15 residues. The CDR3 region is CAISKGQGHTDTQYF. CDR3 nucleotide sequence: TGTGCCATCAGTAAAGGACAGGGGCACACAGATACGCAGTATTTT.

This clonotype was counted at least ten times. V gene TRBV7-2 combines with J gene TRBJ2-1, with D possibly matching TRBD2 (5 bases). Trimming took 4 bases from V and 6 from J, leaving 13 bases between them. Germline values: CDR1 SGHTA, CDR2 FQGNSA. This CDR3 region has 14 residues. The CDR3: CASSSQSGFNEQFF. CDR3 nucleotide sequence: TGTGCCAGCAGCTCCCAAAGCGGCTTCAATGAGCAGTTCTTC.

J is TRBJ2-2 and V is TRBV4-3; D gene unclear. Germline V gene lookup returns CDR1 LGHNA and CDR2 YSLEER. The CDR3 loop spans 14 amino acids. Between the trimmed V and J ends, which lost 3 bases and 0 bases, there was a span of 5 bases. The DNA for the CDR3 is TGCGCCAGCAGCCAGTCGGCGAACACCGGGGAGCTGTTTTTT. It yields the protein CASSQSANTGELFF.

This clonotype was seen repeatedly, ten times or more. The chain combines TRBV4-2 with TRBJ2-5, with D perhaps TRBD2 (6 bases). The V end lost 1 base, the J end lost 3 bases, and 18 bases lay between the germline ends. Germline assignment: CDR1 LGHNA and CDR2 YNFKEQ. The CDR3 has 17 amino acids. The CDR3 sequence is CASSQGGLLADEETQYF. In DNA form, the CDR3 reads TGTGCCAGCAGCCAAGGGGGCCTCTTAGCGGATGAAGAGACCCAGTACTTC.

This clonotype was seen many times. The genes are TRBV7-8 and TRBJ2-2; 9 nucleotides align to TRBD2. V was pared by 7 bases and J by 3 bases, with 18 bases of the junction left unmatched. Germline lookup yields CDR1 SGHVS and CDR2 FQNEAQ. The CDR3 runs 19 residues. CDR3 protein: CASTSRGIAGERDTGELFF. The CDR3 DNA sequence: TGTGCCAGCACTTCCCGGGGTATAGCGGGAGAAAGGGACACCGGGGAGCTGTTTTTT.

This clonotype has a count of ten or more. The V gene is TRBV7-2, the J gene TRBJ2-1; either TRBD1 or TRBD2 may fit D (6 bases each). V dropped 9 bases and J dropped 10 bases, with 19 bases sitting between them. There are 13 residues in the CDR3. Germline V gene data show CDR1 as SGHTA and CDR2 as FQGNSA. Here the CDR3 reads CARPSRGAEEQFF. The CDR3 nucleotides are TGTGCCAGACCCTCTAGGGGGGCTGAAGAGCAGTTCTTC.

This clonotype turned up a few times. A much larger clone is a single base away; this may be a read error. A read error is likely, as this CDR3 ends without the conserved phenylalanine or tryptophan. The chain links TRBV4-1 to TRBJ2-7; TRBD2 agrees at 7 bases. Germline values: CDR1 MGHRA, CDR2 YSYEKL. CDR3 length: 14 residues. V was pared by 1 base and J by 4 bases, with 4 bases of the junction left unmatched. Written as DNA, the CDR3 is TGCGCCAGCAGCCAAGCTAGCGGTAAATACGAGCAGTACTCC. This translates into CASSQASGKYEQYS.

This clonotype is classed as medium-sized (0.01 to 0.1%). This chain joins TRBV27 and TRBJ2-7; D could derive from TRBD1 or TRBD2 (6 bases each). This CDR3 contains 14 residues. The germline V gene encodes CDR1 MNHEY and CDR2 SMNVEV (reference sequence). With 5 bases removed from V and 2 bases from J, the gap between germline ends came to 13 bases. CDR3 protein: CASSLGGPPYEQYF. Here the CDR3 DNA reads TGTGCCAGCAGTCTAGGGGGGCCCCCCTACGAGCAGTACTTC.

The genes are TRBV11-2 and TRBJ2-1, with 12 bases matching TRBD2. With V trimmed by 5 bases and J by 8 bases, 7 bases remained unmatched. CDR1 SGHAT and CDR2 FQNNGV come from the germline V gene. The CDR3 contains 15 residues. The CDR3 is CASSIGTSGRHEQFF. CDR3 DNA: TGTGCCAGCAGCATCGGGACTAGCGGGCGACATGAGCAGTTCTTC.

This clonotype was seen ten or more times. The genes are TRBV29-1 and TRBJ2-1; TRBD2 matches 9 bases. CDR3 length equals 14 residues. Germline V CDR1 and CDR2: SQVTM, ANQGSEA. V lost 6 bases to trimming and J lost 8 bases; unmatched junction nucleotides: 11. The CDR3, as DNA: TGCAGCGTGGTCCCCGGGACTAGCATAGATGAGCAGTTCTTC. Translated, it gives CSVVPGTSIDEQFF.

There are many counts of this clonotype. The V call is TRBV7-2, the J call TRBJ2-7; 7 nucleotides agree with TRBD1. Germline V gene lookup returns CDR1 SGHTA and CDR2 FQGNSA. The CDR3 covers 14 residues. With 4 bases clipped from V and 3 bases from J, the junction kept 6 bases outside the gene matches. This CDR3 is CASSWNRDSYEQYF. CDR3 sequence (DNA): TGTGCCAGCAGCTGGAACCGGGACAGCTACGAGCAGTACTTC.

This clonotype was recorded many times. The rearrangement joins TRBV10-3 to TRBJ2-3, with D perhaps TRBD2 (6 bases). Germline V CDR1 and CDR2: ENHRY, SYGVKD. V was clipped by 10 bases and J by 5 bases, with 10 bases between them. The CDR3 covers 11 residues. This CDR3 is CATVGGDTQYF. Written as DNA, the CDR3 is TGTGCCACCGTGGGGGGAGATACGCAGTATTTT.

This clonotype was found many times. V and J are TRBV10-3 and TRBJ1-2; 8 bases line up with TRBD1. V shed 4 bases, J shed 8 bases, and the junction held 9 bases outside the gene matches. Germline CDR1 is ENHRY and CDR2 is SYGVKD. The CDR3 totals 14 residues. CDR3 in amino acids: CAISALDRAGGYTF. The CDR3 nucleotides read TGTGCCATCAGTGCCTTGGACAGGGCGGGAGGCTACACCTTC.

This clonotype has a count of ten or more. The rearrangement joins TRBV24-1 to TRBJ2-1, with TRBD1 as a possible D gene (5 bases). CDR3 size: 13 residues. V lost 9 bases and J 8 bases, leaving 16 bases between the germline ends. The germline V gene encodes CDR1 KGHDR and CDR2 SFDVKD. CDR3: CATSIATGDEQFF. CDR3 in DNA: TGTGCCACCTCAATAGCTACAGGCGATGAGCAGTTCTTC.

This clonotype was counted many times. The V and J genes are TRBV20-1 and TRBJ2-3, with TRBD2 identical over 15 bases. Germline-derived CDR1 and CDR2 are DFQATT and SNEGSKA (reference sequence). The CDR3 consists of 18 residues. Trimming took 6 bases from V and 4 from J; bases not matched to a gene: 14. The CDR3 region has the DNA TGCAGTGCGATCGGACTAGCGGGAGGGCCGCTCCTCCCAGATACGCAGTATTTT. Protein sequence: CSAIGLAGGPLLPDTQYF.

Many counts were recorded for this clonotype. V is TRBV24-1 and J is TRBJ1-2; D gene uncertain. The CDR3 has 13 amino acids. V lost 7 bases to trimming and J lost 2 bases, with 10 bases between them. Germline V lookup: CDR1 KGHDR, CDR2 SFDVKD. The CDR3 nucleotides read TGTGCCACCAGCAGTTCTGCGAACTATGGCTACACCTTC. Translating gives CATSSSANYGYTF.

This clonotype was counted at least ten times. V usage is TRBV13 and J usage is TRBJ1-3, with D possibly being TRBD1 (6 bases). Germline assignment: CDR1 PRHDT and CDR2 FYEKMQ (reference sequence). The CDR3 is 15 amino acids. V lost 5 bases, J lost 4 bases, and 15 bases lay in between. The CDR3 sequence: CASSLPQGFGNTIYF. The CDR3 DNA sequence: TGTGCCAGCAGCCTACCACAGGGCTTCGGAAACACCATATATTTT.

This clonotype has at least ten counts. This rearrangement joins TRBV7-9 to TRBJ2-5, with D perhaps matching TRBD2 (6 bases). Germline V lookup: CDR1 SEHNR, CDR2 FQNEAQ (reference sequence). V was shortened by 1 base and J by 5 bases, with 11 bases between the two germline ends. The CDR3 covers 14 residues. This CDR3 reads CASSLVSGAETQYF. The CDR3 bases are TGTGCCAGCAGCTTAGTGTCGGGAGCTGAGACCCAGTACTTC.